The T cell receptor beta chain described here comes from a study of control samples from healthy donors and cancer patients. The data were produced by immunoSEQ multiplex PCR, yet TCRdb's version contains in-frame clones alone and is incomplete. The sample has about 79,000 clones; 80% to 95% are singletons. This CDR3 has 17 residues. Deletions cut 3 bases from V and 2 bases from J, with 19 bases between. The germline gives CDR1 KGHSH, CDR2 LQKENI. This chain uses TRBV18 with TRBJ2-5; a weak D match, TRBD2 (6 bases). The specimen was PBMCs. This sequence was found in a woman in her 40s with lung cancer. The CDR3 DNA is TGTGCCAGCTCACCGACACCCCGGGGGACGTGGCAAGAGACCCAGTACTTC. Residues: CASSPTPRGTWQETQYF. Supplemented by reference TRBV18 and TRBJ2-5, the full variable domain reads NAGVMQNPRHLVRRRGQEARLRCSPMKGHSHVYWYRQLPEEGLKFMVYLQKENIIDESGMPKERFSAEFPKEGPSILRIQQVVRGDSAAYFCASSPTPRGTWQETQYFGPGTRLLVL.